These T cell receptor beta chains were read from a single sample in a study of T cell responses to AZD1222 COVID-19 vaccine. TCRdb's copy holds only in-frame clones and misses some; the assay was immunoSEQ multiplex PCR. The sample lists about 140,000 clones, 80% to 95% occurring once. The material was peripheral blood, obtained 28 days after the second AZD1222 dose. Receptor source: an adult who received the AZD1222 COVID-19 vaccine. The CDR3 runs from the conserved cysteine through the conserved F or W. D genes are given only for firm matches. A clone size is listed for some rows: how often the clone was seen (once, few, many), or a class if it is expanded.

V gene	D gene	clone size	J gene	CDR3 DNA	CDR3 protein
TRBV20-1	NA	NA	TRBJ2-7	TGCAGTGCTAGGAAAGGTTACGAGCAGTACTTC	CSARKGYEQYF
TRBV5-1	NA	NA	TRBJ2-5	TGCGCCAGCAGCTCAGGGTGGACCCAGTACTTC	CASSSGWTQYF
TRBV10-2	NA	NA	TRBJ2-7	TGCGCCAGCAGCGATAGCCGACGGGTTAGCTCCTACGAGCAGTACTTC	CASSDSRRVSSYEQYF
TRBV18	TRBD1	NA	TRBJ2-1	TGTGCCAGCTCACCACCGTCCGGGACAGGGGGCTACAATGAGCAGTTCTTC	CASSPPSGTGGYNEQFF
TRBV14	NA	NA	TRBJ2-2	TGTGCCAGCAGCCAAGGCTACACCTTACTCGGGGAGCTGTTTTTT	CASSQGYTLLGELFF
TRBV19	TRBD1	few	TRBJ2-3	TGTGCCAGTACCCTTGGGACAGGGGCAGATACGCAGTATTTT	CASTLGTGADTQYF
TRBV6-2/TRBV6-3	TRBD2	NA	TRBJ2-7	TGTGCCAGCAGTTACTGGCGGGAGGGCTACGAGCAGTACTTC	CASSYWREGYEQYF
TRBV7-9	TRBD1	once	TRBJ1-1	TGTGCCAGCAGCTTTGGACAGGTGAACACTGAAGCTTTCTTT	CASSFGQVNTEAFF
TRBV2	NA	NA	TRBJ1-1	TGTGCCAGCAGTGGAATCGGGCGAGCTGAAGCTTTCTTT	CASSGIGRAEAFF
TRBV7-2	NA	once	TRBJ2-7	TGTGCCAGCAGCCTTACTATGACAGTCCCTCAATTCGAGCAGTACTTC	CASSLTMTVPQFEQYF
TRBV3-1/TRBV3-2	TRBD1	NA	TRBJ1-2	TGTGCCAGCAGACAGGGGCTGGATGGCTACACCTTC	CASRQGLDGYTF
TRBV15	NA	NA	TRBJ1-2	TGTGCCACCAGCAGAGATCGTTTGAGTTCGGAGGGCTACACCTTC	CATSRDRLSSEGYTF
TRBV7-9	NA	NA	TRBJ2-1	TGTGCCAGCAGCTTAGAGGGGCTCGAGTACAATGAGCAGTTCTTC	CASSLEGLEYNEQFF
TRBV30	NA	NA	TRBJ1-5	TGTGCCTGGAGTGTGACCCGGTCGGACAGTTACTATCAGCCCCAGCATTTT	CAWSVTRSDSYYQPQHF
TRBV18	NA	NA	TRBJ2-1	TGTGCCAGCTCACGGGAGCGGGAGCAGTTCTTC	CASSREREQFF
TRBV2	NA	NA	TRBJ1-2	TGTGCCAGCAGTCTGAGGGATAACTATGGCTACACCTTC	CASSLRDNYGYTF
TRBV29-1	TRBD1	NA	TRBJ1-2	TGCAGCGTTGAGACAGGGTCCCCCTATGGCTACACCTTC	CSVETGSPYGYTF
TRBV19	TRBD1	NA	TRBJ1-2	TGTGCCAGTAACCCCGGGACAGGGTTATATGGCTACACCTTC	CASNPGTGLYGYTF
TRBV28	NA	NA	TRBJ1-5	TGTGCCAGCAGTTTGGGGGGGCGCTTAAATCAGCCCCAGCATTTT	CASSLGGRLNQPQHF
TRBV6-5	NA	NA	TRBJ1-1	TGTGCCAGCAGTTACGCCCCAAACACTGAAGCTTTCTTT	CASSYAPNTEAFF
TRBV12-3/TRBV12-4	NA	NA	TRBJ2-5	TGTGCCAGCAGTTTATACGGATTGCCGACCCAGTACTTC	CASSLYGLPTQYF
TRBV28	NA	NA	TRBJ2-3	TGTGCCAGCAGTGACGGGATCCCCTATTCAGATACGCAGTATTTT	CASSDGIPYSDTQYF
TRBV3-1/TRBV3-2	NA	NA	TRBJ1-2	TGTGCCAGCAGCCAAGCCGGGAACTATGGCTACACCTTC	CASSQAGNYGYTF
TRBV11-2	NA	NA	TRBJ1-5	TGTGCCAGCAGCTTAGAACCTAGCAATCAGCCCCAGCATTTT	CASSLEPSNQPQHF
TRBV9	NA	NA	TRBJ1-4	TGTGCCAGCAGCACATCAGTAGCAACTAATGAAAAACTGTTTTTT	CASSTSVATNEKLFF
TRBV5-5	NA	NA	TRBJ1-2	TGTGCCAGCAGCCGATCTAGCCAGGGTCCAGACTACACCTTC	CASSRSSQGPDYTF
TRBV19	NA	NA	TRBJ2-4	TGTGCCAGTAGCCCGACGGCCCCAAAAATCAAAAACATTCAGTACTTC	CASSPTAPKIKNIQYF
TRBV5-5	NA	NA	TRBJ2-5	TGTGCCAGCAGCCTAAGACCTAGCCAAGAGACCCAGTACTTC	CASSLRPSQETQYF
TRBV10-3	NA	NA	TRBJ2-1	TGTGCCATCAGTGAACAAGTGGGGATGATGTTGTACAATGAGCAGTTCTTC	CAISEQVGMMLYNEQFF
TRBV29-1	TRBD1	NA	TRBJ2-3	TGCAGCGTTCCAGGACAGGGCTCAGGGACAGATACGCAGTATTTT	CSVPGQGSGTDTQYF
TRBV5-5	NA	NA	TRBJ1-1	TGTGCCAGCAGCTTGTACATTAACACTGAAGCTTTCTTT	CASSLYINTEAFF
TRBV29-1	NA	once	TRBJ1-4	TGCAGCGTTGAAGGGGGCTTGGGGGAAAAACTGTTTTTT	CSVEGGLGEKLFF
TRBV2	NA	NA	TRBJ2-2	TGTGCCAGCGCTAAATGGGTTGCACCTAACACCGGGGAGCTGTTTTTT	CASAKWVAPNTGELFF
TRBV7-9	TRBD2	NA	TRBJ2-3	TGTGCCAGCAGCTTAGCCCCTGTGGCTAGCGGGAGGAACACAGATACGCAGTATTTT	CASSLAPVASGRNTDTQYF
TRBV28	NA	once	TRBJ1-1	TGTGCCTGTCAGGGGACACAGAACACTGAAGCTTTCTTT	CACQGTQNTEAFF
TRBV7-3	NA	NA	TRBJ1-1	TGTGCCAGCAGCTTAACTCGCCAAGTCGGACAGACGAACACTGAAGCTTTCTTT	CASSLTRQVGQTNTEAFF
TRBV7-9	NA	few	TRBJ2-5	TGTGCCAGCAGCTTAGTACGGGGATTTAAAGAGACCCAGTACTTC	CASSLVRGFKETQYF
TRBV7-9	TRBD1	NA	TRBJ1-2	TGTGCCAGCAGCATATCCGACAGGGGGAATATCTATGGCTACACCTTC	CASSISDRGNIYGYTF
TRBV6-1	NA	NA	TRBJ2-3	TGTGCCAGCAGTGAAGGTTCTAGATACTTAGATACGCAGTATTTT	CASSEGSRYLDTQYF
TRBV19	TRBD1	once	TRBJ2-5	TGTGCCAGTAGTATAGGCGGGACAGGGGGCCCAGAGACCCAGTACTTC	CASSIGGTGGPETQYF
TRBV19	NA	NA	TRBJ1-1	TGTGCCAGTAGGCCCGGGACAAGCAACACTGAAGCTTTCTTT	CASRPGTSNTEAFF
TRBV19	TRBD2	NA	TRBJ2-7	TGTGCCAGTAGTCACTTGGGACTAGTACACGAGCAGTACTTC	CASSHLGLVHEQYF
TRBV18	NA	NA	TRBJ1-2	TGTGCCAGCTCACCAGGTTTGTCGAATTCCTATGGCTACACCTTC	CASSPGLSNSYGYTF
TRBV12-3/TRBV12-4	NA	NA	TRBJ2-7	TGTGCCAGCAGCCCTTCCTACGAGCAGTACTTC	CASSPSYEQYF
TRBV28	NA	NA	TRBJ1-5	TGTGCCAGCAGTTTCCTCGGCCAGCCCCAGCATTTT	CASSFLGQPQHF
TRBV6-5	NA	once	TRBJ1-5	TGTGCCAGCAGTTTTCTCGAACGGGCAAGCAATCAGCCCCAGCATTTT	CASSFLERASNQPQHF
TRBV6-1	NA	NA	TRBJ2-7	TGTGCCAGCAGTGAAGGCTACGAGCAGTACTTC	CASSEGYEQYF
TRBV7-3	NA	NA	TRBJ2-5	TGTGCCAGCAGCTTAAAAGGGCAGGTCCAAGAGACCCAGTACTTC	CASSLKGQVQETQYF
TRBV7-8	NA	NA	TRBJ2-7	TGTGCCAGCAGCTTAACGGACGGAACCTACGAGCAGTACTTC	CASSLTDGTYEQYF
TRBV4-1	NA	NA	TRBJ1-2	TGCGCCAGCAGCCCTTCGGCAGGGTATGGCTACACCTTC	CASSPSAGYGYTF
TRBV3-1/TRBV3-2	TRBD2	once	TRBJ2-7	TGTGCCAGCAGCCAAGAATCGGGAGGAGGGGCCCTTAAAATCCAGCAGTACTTC	CASSQESGGGALKIQQYF
TRBV7-9	NA	once	TRBJ1-5	TGTGCCAGCAGCTTAACTGCCCAGCCCCAGCATTTT	CASSLTAQPQHF